The clone carrying this TCR beta chain has a handful of counts. No antigen is known for it. This specimen belongs to a study of beta chain features in type 1 diabetes. Regarding the study as a whole: The question of HLA type influencing TCRB rearrangement was one that remained unresolved here. Because the template was cDNA, high-expressing cells might be over-represented.

The sequenced template was cDNA made from the entire isolated RNA. TCRdb's copy holds only in-frame clones and misses some; the assay was immunoSEQ multiplex PCR. This sample has about 400,000 clones, with roughly 12% found just once. Germline loops: CDR1 LGHNT, CDR2 FRNRAP. The trim removed 4 bases at V and 0 bases at J, leaving 2 bases unmatched. This CDR3 is built from 15 residues. Sorting with CD45RO/CCR7/CD25/CD127/CD95/CD27 yielded naive, central memory, regulatory and stem-like memory CD4+ cells. The TCR comes from a man between 18 and 29 years old in good health. Sequencing was performed on naive CD4+ T cells from blood. This chain joins TRBV12-5 and TRBJ2-3; TRBD2 agrees at 9 bases. CDR3 sequence reads: CASGSRGGSTDTQYF. DNA for the CDR3: TGTGCTAGTGGTTCGCGGGGGGGAAGCACAGATACGCAGTATTTT.